This TCR beta chain was documented in a study of T-cell reconstitution after alpha-beta-depleted transplantation in children. Germline-derived CDR1 and CDR2 are SGHRS and YFSETQ. V was clipped by 2 bases and J by 4 bases; unmatched bases: 3. This CDR3 contains 14 residues. The table lists this clonotype with a few counts. Construction of the TCRbeta library involved unique molecular identifiers. Each CDR3 protein gets one entry after TCRdb re-called the PCR reads with MiXCR. The sample lists just over 350,000 distinct CDR3 sequences, about an eighth occurring once. This sequence originates from a human donor who donated a stem cell graft to a child with Fanconi anemia. Source: PBMCs, taken from the stem cell graft. This sequence joins TRBV5-1 and TRBJ1-1; 9 positions match TRBD1. The CDR3 protein is CASSFTGGFTEAFF. The CDR3, as DNA: TGCGCCAGCAGCTTTACAGGGGGCTTCACTGAAGCTTTCTTT.